The subject of this entry is one T cell receptor beta chain. This sample was included in a study of T cell responses to AZD1222 COVID-19 vaccine. Assay used: immunoSEQ multiplex PCR; TCRdb lists only in-frame clones, some missing. Among about 150,000 clones listed, around four fifths were seen once. This CDR3 region has 15 residues. With V trimmed by 4 bases and J by 4 bases, 3 bases remained unmatched. CDR1 and CDR2 from the germline V gene are SGHVS and FNYEAQ. The source was peripheral blood, collected on day 0 of MenACWY control vaccination. This chain links TRBV7-6 with TRBJ2-1; 11 bases map to TRBD2. This receptor was taken from an adult in good health. The CDR3 is CASSSSGGHYNEQFF. The CDR3 bases are TGTGCCAGCAGCTCTAGCGGGGGGCATTACAATGAGCAGTTCTTC.